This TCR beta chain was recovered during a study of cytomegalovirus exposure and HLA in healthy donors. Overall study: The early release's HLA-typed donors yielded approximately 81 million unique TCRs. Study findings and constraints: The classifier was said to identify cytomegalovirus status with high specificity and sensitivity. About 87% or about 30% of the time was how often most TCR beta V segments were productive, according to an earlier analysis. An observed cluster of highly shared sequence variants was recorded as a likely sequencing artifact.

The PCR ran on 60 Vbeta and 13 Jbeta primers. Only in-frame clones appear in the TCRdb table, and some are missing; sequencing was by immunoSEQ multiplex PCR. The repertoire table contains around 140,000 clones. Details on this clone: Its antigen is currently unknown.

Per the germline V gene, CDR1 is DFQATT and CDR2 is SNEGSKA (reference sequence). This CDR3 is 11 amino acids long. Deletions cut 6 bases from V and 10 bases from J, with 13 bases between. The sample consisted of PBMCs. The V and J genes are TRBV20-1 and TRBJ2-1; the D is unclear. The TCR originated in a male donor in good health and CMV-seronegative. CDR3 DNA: TGCAGTGCCTCCGACCCGCGGGAGCAGTTCTTC. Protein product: CSASDPREQFF.